What follows are 6 T cell receptor beta chains derived from one specimen sequenced in a study of spatial heterogeneity in lung cancer. TCRdb used MiXCR to reprocess the 5' RACE reads, holding one entry per CDR3 protein. The data show roughly 120,000 distinct CDR3 sequences, with less than 15% seen just once and 15% to 20% held by the top ten. Regarding time point: blood at routine non-recurrence follow-up after resection. Unsorted whole RNA of tumor, nontumor lung or frozen PBMC was sequenced. The sequencing here drew on PBMCs, taken at follow-up. The receptor set was obtained from a male donor with early-stage non-small cell lung cancer.

A few counts support this clonotype. The chain joins TRBV7-8 to TRBJ1-2; TRBD1 matches 10 bases. With 5 bases clipped from V and 7 bases from J, the junction kept 16 bases outside the gene matches. Per the germline V gene, CDR1 is SGHVS and CDR2 is FQNEAQ. This CDR3 contains 17 residues. The CDR3 spells CASSIKWGRTGGTGYTF. CDR3 nucleotide sequence: TGTGCCAGCAGCATAAAGTGGGGCAGGACAGGGGGTACTGGCTACACCTTC.

The rearrangement uses TRBV5-6 and TRBJ2-3; D is perhaps TRBD1 (5 bases). The V end lost 6 bases, the J end lost 2 bases, and 16 bases lay between the germline ends. CDR3 size: 15 residues. Germline CDR1 SGHDT, CDR2 YYEEEE. The CDR3 bases are TGTGCCAGCAACTTAGAACAGGTGAACACAGATACGCAGTATTTT. As protein: CASNLEQVNTDTQYF.

This clonotype was seen many times. The chain couples TRBV11-2 to TRBJ2-6, with D tentatively TRBD1 (5 bases). The germline CDR1 and CDR2 sequences are SGHAT and FQNNGV. This CDR3 has 18 residues. V lost 1 base and J lost 0, with 13 bases in between. CDR3 amino acids: CASSLAVRESSGANVLTF. CDR3 nucleotide sequence: TGTGCCAGCAGCTTAGCCGTCAGGGAAAGCTCTGGGGCCAACGTCCTGACTTTC. Filled out from reference TRBV11-2 and TRBJ2-6, the complete variable domain reads EAGVAQSPRYKIIEKRQSVAFWCNPISGHATLYWYQQILGQGPKLLIQFQNNGVVDDSQLPKDRFSAERLKGVDSTLKIQPAKLEDSAVYLCASSLAVRESSGANVLTFGAGSRLTVL.

This clonotype was detected a few times. The chain uses TRBV9 and TRBJ1-2, with D uncertain. Trimming shortened V by 3 bases and J by 8 bases, and 20 bases separated the two germline ends. Germline values: CDR1 SGDLS, CDR2 YYNGEE. CDR3 size: 15 residues. The CDR3 is CASSATTMLNEGYTF. DNA of the CDR3: TGTGCCAGCAGCGCCACGACGATGCTCAATGAGGGCTACACCTTC.

This clonotype has just a few counts. This chain joins TRBV27 and TRBJ2-5, with unresolved D. This CDR3 has 13 residues. Trimming cost V 4 bases and J 2 bases, with 8 bases left between them. The germline V gene has CDR1 MNHEY and CDR2 SMNVEV (reference sequence). This chain's CDR3 is CASSWAIQETQYF. The CDR3 region has the DNA TGTGCCAGCAGTTGGGCGATTCAAGAGACCCAGTACTTC.

This chain connects TRBV24-1 to TRBJ2-2, with 7 bases matching TRBD2. Germline V gene lookup returns CDR1 KGHDR and CDR2 SFDVKD. J gave up 3 bases and V 4 bases, and 10 bases lay outside the gene matches. The CDR3 is made up of 17 amino acids. The CDR3 reads CATSELSGRRDTGELFF. The CDR3 DNA follows: TGTGCCACCAGTGAACTTAGCGGGCGACGGGACACCGGGGAGCTGTTTTTT.